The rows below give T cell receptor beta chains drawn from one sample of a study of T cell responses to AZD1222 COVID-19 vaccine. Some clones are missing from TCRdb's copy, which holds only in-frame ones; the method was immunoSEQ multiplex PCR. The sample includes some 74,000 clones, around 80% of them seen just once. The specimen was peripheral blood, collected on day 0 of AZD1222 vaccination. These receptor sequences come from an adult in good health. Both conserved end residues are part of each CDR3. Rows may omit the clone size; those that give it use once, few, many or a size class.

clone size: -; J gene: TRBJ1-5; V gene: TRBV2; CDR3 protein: CASRWWVDQPQHF
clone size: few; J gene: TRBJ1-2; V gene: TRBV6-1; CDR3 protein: CASSEAQRGYGYTF
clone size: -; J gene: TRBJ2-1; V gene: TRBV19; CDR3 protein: CASSPNRLAGGRYNEQFF
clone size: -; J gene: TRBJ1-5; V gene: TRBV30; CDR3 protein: CAWSVHRTPGQKIYSNQPQHF
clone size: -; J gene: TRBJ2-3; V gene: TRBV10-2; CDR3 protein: CASSELGLASDTQYF
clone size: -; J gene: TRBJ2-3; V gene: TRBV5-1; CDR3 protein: CASSSRGGKADTQYF
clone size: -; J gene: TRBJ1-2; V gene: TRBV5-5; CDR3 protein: CASSLYSSYGYTF
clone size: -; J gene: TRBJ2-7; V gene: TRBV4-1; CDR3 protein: CASSPMEGFSGEQYF
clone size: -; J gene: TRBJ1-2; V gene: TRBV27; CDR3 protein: CASSFLGSPSEAGYTF
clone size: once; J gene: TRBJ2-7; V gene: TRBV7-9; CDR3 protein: CASTQSGRASYEQYF
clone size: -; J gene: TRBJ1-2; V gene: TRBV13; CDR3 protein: CASSLGRARGGYGYTF
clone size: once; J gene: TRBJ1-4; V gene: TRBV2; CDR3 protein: CASSWTVQEKLFF
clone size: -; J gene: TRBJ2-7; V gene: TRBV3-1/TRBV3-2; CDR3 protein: CASSQAGTGEFEQYF
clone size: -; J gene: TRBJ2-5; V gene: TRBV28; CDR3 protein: CASSFAWDRVEETQYF
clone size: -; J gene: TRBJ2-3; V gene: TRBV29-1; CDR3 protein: CSVEPTGRTDTQYF
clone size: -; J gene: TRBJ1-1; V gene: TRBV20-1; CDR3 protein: CSASSQNTEAFF
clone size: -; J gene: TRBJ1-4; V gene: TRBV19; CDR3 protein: CASSATGSANEKLFF
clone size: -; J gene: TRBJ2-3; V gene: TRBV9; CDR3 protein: CASSDLTSALTDTQYF
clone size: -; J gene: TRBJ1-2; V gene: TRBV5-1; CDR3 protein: CASSSGGVNYGYTF
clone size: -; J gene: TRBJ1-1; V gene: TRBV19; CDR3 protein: CASSRGGGRRTTEAFF
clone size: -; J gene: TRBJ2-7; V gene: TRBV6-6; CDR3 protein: CASSAGQGTSYEQYF
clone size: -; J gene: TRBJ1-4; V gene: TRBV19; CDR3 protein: CASRTTELTGEKLFF
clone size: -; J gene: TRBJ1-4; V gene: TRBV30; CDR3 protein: CAWSLDRGNEKLFF
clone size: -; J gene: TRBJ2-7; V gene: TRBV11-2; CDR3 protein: CASSTSIAGGYIRYEQYF
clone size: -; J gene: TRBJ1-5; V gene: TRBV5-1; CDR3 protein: CASSLDPDLGPQHF
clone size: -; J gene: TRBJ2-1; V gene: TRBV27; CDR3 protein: CASSLGLASNEQFF
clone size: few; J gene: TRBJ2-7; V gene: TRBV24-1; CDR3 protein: CATSDLGPSGGYEQYF
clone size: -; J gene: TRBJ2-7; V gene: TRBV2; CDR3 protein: CASSAFWAVSYEQYF
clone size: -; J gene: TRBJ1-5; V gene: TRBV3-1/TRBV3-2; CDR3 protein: CASSQGDNQPQHF
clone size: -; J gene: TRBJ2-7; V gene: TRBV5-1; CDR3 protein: CASSVDRGPYEQYF
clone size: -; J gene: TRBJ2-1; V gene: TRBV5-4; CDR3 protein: CASSLAPGGAGRHNEQFF
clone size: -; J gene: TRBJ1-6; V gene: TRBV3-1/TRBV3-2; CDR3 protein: CASSSGTGDSPLHF
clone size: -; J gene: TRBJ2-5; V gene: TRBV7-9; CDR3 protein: CASSLAISEETQYF
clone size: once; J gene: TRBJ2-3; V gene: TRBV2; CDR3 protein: CASSEARRPDTQYF
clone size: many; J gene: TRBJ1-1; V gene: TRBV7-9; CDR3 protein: CASSLSVGGQPLIGTEAFF
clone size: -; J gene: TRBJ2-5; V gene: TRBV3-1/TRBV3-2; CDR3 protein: CASSQEGSGGAVETQYF
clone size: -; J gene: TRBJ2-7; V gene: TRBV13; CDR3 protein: CASSLGEGEQYF
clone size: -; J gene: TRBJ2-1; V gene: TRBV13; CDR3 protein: CASSETRPNNEQFF
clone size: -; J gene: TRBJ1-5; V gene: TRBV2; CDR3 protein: CASSEAYYSNQPQHF
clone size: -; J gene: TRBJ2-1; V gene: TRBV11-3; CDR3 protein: CASSLGRGGTNEQFF
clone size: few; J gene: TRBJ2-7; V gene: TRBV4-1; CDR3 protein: CASSFRDSSYEQYF
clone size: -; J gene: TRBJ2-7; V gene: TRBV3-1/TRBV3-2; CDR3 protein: CASSPGGVLAGSYEQYF
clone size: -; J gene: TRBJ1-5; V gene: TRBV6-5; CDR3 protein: CASSPADNQPQHF
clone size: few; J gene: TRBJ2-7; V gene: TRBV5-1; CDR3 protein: CASSPGWGSHSYEQYF
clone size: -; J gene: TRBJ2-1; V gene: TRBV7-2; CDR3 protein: CASSSDYLSTNEQFF
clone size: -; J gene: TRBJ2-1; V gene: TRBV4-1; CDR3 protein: CASSPRDADYNEQFF
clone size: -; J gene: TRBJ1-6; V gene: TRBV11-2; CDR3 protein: CASSLIDGPNSPLHF
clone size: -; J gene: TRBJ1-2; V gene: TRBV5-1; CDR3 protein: CASSGAAGDGYTF
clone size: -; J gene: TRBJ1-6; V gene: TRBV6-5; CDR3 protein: CASSYQQGSPLHF
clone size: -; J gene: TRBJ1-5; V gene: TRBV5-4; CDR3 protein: CASSLGGSNQPQHF
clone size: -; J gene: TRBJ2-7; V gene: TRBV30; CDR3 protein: CAWSVMPRGEQYF
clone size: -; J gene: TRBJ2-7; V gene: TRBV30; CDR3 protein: CAWDFPGSSYEQYF
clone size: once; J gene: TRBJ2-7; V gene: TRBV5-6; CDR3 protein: CASSLAGTYEQYF
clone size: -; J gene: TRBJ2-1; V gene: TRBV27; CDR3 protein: CASRVYNEQFF
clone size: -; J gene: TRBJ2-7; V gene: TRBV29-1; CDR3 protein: CSGSPGGGEQYF
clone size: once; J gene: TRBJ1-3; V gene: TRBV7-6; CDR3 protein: CASSLEAGKLTGNTIYF
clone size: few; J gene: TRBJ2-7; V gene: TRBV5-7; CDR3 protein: CASSLGDYEVQYF
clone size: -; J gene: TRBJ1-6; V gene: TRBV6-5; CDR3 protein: CASKSVNRDSPLHF
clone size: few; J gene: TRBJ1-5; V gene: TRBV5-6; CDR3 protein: CASSLGLGGTGKNQPQHF